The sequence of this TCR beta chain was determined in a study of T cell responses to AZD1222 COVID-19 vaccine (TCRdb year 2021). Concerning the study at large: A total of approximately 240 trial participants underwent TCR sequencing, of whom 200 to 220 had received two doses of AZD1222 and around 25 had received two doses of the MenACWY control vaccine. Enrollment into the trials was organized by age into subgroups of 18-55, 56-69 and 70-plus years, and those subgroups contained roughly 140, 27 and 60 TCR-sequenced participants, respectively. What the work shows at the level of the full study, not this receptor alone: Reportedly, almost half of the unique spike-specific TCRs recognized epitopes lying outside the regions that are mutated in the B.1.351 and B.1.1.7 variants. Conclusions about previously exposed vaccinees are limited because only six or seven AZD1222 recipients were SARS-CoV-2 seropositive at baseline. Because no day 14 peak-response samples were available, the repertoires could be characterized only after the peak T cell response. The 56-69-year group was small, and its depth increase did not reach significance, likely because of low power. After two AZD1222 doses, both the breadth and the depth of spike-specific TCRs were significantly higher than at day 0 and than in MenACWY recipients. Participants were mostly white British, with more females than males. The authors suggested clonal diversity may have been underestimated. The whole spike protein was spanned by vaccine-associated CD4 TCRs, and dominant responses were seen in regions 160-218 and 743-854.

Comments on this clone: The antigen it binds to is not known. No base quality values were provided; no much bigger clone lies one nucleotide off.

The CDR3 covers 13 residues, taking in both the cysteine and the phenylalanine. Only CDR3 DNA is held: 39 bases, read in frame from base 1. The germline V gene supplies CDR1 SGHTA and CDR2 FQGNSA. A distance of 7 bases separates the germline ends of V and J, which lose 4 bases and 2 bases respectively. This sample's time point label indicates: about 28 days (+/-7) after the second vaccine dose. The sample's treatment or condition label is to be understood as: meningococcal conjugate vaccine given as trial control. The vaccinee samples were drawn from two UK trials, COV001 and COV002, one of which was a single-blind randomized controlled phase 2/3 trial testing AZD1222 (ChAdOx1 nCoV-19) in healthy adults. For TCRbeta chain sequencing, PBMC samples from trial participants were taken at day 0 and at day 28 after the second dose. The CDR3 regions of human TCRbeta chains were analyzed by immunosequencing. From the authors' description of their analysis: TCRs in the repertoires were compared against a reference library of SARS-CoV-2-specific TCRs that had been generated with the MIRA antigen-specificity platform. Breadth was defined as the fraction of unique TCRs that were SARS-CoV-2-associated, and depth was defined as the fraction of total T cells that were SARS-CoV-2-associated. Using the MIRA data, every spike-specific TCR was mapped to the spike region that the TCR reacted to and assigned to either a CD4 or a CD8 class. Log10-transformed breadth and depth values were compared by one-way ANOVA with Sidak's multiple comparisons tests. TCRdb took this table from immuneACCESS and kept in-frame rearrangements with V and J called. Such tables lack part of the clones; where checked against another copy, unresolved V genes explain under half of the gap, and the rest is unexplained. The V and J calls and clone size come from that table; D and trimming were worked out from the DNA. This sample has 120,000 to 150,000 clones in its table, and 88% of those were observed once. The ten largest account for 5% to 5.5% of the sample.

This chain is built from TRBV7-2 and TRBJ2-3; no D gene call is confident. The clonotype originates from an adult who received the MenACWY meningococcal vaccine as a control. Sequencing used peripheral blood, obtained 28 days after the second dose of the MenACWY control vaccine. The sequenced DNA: TGTGCCAGCAGCTCAGATTACACAGATACGCAGTATTTT. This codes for CASSSDYTDTQYF.